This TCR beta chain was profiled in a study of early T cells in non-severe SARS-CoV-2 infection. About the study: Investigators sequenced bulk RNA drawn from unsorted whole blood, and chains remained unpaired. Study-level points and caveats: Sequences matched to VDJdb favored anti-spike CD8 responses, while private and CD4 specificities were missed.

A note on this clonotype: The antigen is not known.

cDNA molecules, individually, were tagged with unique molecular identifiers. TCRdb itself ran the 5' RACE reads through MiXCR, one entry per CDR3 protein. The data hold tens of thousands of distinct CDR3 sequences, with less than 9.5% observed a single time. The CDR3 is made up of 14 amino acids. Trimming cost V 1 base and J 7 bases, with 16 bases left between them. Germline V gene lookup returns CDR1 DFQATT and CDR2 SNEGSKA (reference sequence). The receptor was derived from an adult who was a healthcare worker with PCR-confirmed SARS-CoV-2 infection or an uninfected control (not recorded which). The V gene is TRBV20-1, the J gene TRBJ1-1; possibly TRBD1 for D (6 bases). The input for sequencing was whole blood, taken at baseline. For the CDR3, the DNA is TGCAGTGCTAGAGGGGACACTACTGCCAATGAAGCTTTCTTT. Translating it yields CSARGDTTANEAFF.